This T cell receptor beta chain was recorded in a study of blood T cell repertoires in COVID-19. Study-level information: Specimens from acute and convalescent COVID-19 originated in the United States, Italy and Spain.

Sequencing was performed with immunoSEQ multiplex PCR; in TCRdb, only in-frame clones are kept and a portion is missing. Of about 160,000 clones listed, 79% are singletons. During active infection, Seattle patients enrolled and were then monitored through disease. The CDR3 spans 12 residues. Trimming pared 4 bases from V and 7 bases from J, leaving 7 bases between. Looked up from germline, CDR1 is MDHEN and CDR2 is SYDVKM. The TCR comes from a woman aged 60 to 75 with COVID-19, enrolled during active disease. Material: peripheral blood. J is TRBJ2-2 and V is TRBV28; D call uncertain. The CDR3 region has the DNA TGTGCCAGCAGTTCCACCGGCGGGGAGCTGTTTTTT. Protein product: CASSSTGGELFF.